This is a list of T cell receptor beta chains from one sample in a study of cytomegalovirus exposure and HLA in healthy donors. Produced via immunoSEQ multiplex PCR; TCRdb's table is partial and in-frame only. The repertoire consists of 110,000 or so clones, with roughly 90% occurring once and the leading ten covering about 2%. Source material: PBMCs. These receptors came from a young woman in good health and CMV-seronegative. Both conserved end residues are part of each CDR3. The order of the fields is D gene, V gene, clone size, J gene, CDR3 protein, CDR3 DNA. A D gene is named only where the DNA matches it firmly. Size tells how often a clone was seen (once, few, many) or the class of an expanded clone, and some rows leave it out.

>NA|TRBV7-9|NA|TRBJ2-7
CASSLDTGPYEQYF
TGTGCCAGCAGCTTAGATACAGGGCCCTACGAGCAGTACTTC
>NA|TRBV2|NA|TRBJ2-5
CASRGDMSKTQYF
TGTGCCAGCAGGGGGGACATGAGCAAGACCCAGTACTTC
>TRBD1|TRBV29-1|once|TRBJ2-7
CSARTGGGNEQYF
TGCAGCGCCCGGACAGGGGGAGGCAACGAGCAGTACTTC
>NA|TRBV19|NA|TRBJ2-3
CASGTRETKRTQYF
TGTGCAAGTGGTACCCGGGAAACGAAGCGTACGCAGTATTTT
>TRBD1|TRBV28|NA|TRBJ1-2
CAATETGEAYGYTF
TGTGCCGCCACTGAAACAGGGGAAGCCTATGGCTACACCTTC
>NA|TRBV28|NA|TRBJ2-7
CASSLKPPYEQYF
TGTGCCAGCAGTTTAAAGCCCCCCTACGAGCAGTACTTC
>TRBD1|TRBV19|NA|TRBJ1-6
CASSPRTGGNSPLHF
TGTGCCAGTAGTCCCCGGACAGGGGGAAATTCACCCCTCCACTTT
>NA|TRBV10-3|NA|TRBJ2-3
CAISLGGTATDTQYF
TGTGCCATCAGTCTTGGGGGCACCGCCACAGATACGCAGTATTTT
>NA|TRBV30|NA|TRBJ2-7
CAWSQVHEQYF
TGTGCCTGGAGTCAGGTCCACGAGCAGTACTTC
>NA|TRBV4-2|NA|TRBJ2-7
CASSPETGSEQYF
TGTGCCAGCAGCCCGGAAACAGGGTCCGAGCAGTACTTC
>NA|TRBV5-6|NA|TRBJ1-1
CASSLRPGYRRTEAFF
TGTGCCAGCAGCTTGAGGCCAGGGTACCGTCGAACTGAAGCTTTCTTT
>TRBD1|TRBV29-1|NA|TRBJ1-2
CSVPDREDYGYTF
TGCAGCGTACCGGACAGGGAGGACTATGGCTACACCTTC
>TRBD2|TRBV7-8|NA|TRBJ2-1
CASSPFLGLANNEQFF
TGTGCCAGCAGCCCCTTTTTAGGACTAGCCAACAATGAGCAGTTCTTC
>TRBD1|TRBV5-6|few|TRBJ1-1
CASRGDSMRTEAFF
TGTGCCAGCAGGGGGGACAGCATGAGGACTGAAGCTTTCTTT
>NA|TRBV7-2|NA|TRBJ2-1
CASSLAPTSWEQFF
TGTGCCAGCAGCTTAGCTCCGACTAGTTGGGAGCAGTTCTTC
>NA|TRBV6-5|few|TRBJ2-7
CASSYSREGIGEQYF
TGTGCCAGCAGTTACTCGAGGGAAGGGATCGGCGAGCAGTACTTC
>NA|TRBV19|NA|TRBJ1-5
CASSMLGDVNQPQHF
TGTGCCAGTAGTATGCTCGGGGATGTCAATCAGCCCCAGCATTTT
>TRBD2|TRBV18|NA|TRBJ2-1
CASSPFPSGGINEQFF
TGTGCCAGCTCACCGTTCCCTAGCGGGGGCATTAATGAGCAGTTCTTC
>TRBD1|TRBV7-7|NA|TRBJ2-5
CASSLETGIGETQYF
TGTGCCAGCAGCTTAGAGACAGGGATCGGAGAGACCCAGTACTTC
>TRBD1|TRBV15|NA|TRBJ1-5
CATSRGGDRALIGPQHF
TGTGCCACCAGCAGAGGGGGGGACAGAGCCTTAATAGGACCCCAGCATTTT
>TRBD1|TRBV9|NA|TRBJ1-1
CASSAGTGVEAFF
TGTGCCAGCAGCGCCGGGACAGGGGTTGAGGCTTTCTTT
>TRBD1|TRBV28|NA|TRBJ1-1
CASTISGQGFTEAFF
TGTGCCAGCACAATTTCGGGACAGGGTTTTACTGAAGCTTTCTTT
>NA|TRBV30|NA|TRBJ1-4
CAWNLGGANEKLFF
TGTGCCTGGAATCTGGGGGGGGCCAATGAAAAACTGTTTTTT
>TRBD2|TRBV19|NA|TRBJ2-3
CASETSGTDTQYF
TGTGCCAGTGAGACTAGCGGCACAGATACGCAGTATTTT
>NA|TRBV5-5|NA|TRBJ1-1
CASSLDVFMNTEAFF
TGTGCCAGCAGCTTGGATGTTTTCATGAACACTGAAGCTTTCTTT
>NA|TRBV9|once|TRBJ2-3
CASSPRLLQDTQYF
TGTGCCAGCAGCCCCAGACTACTACAAGATACGCAGTATTTT
>NA|TRBV7-9|NA|TRBJ1-4
CASSFRGNEKLFF
TGTGCCAGCAGCTTTCGGGGTAATGAAAAACTGTTTTTT
>NA|TRBV27|NA|TRBJ1-1
CASSFRGENTEAFF
TGTGCCAGCAGTTTCCGGGGAGAGAACACTGAAGCTTTCTTT
>NA|TRBV30|NA|TRBJ2-1
CAWSRGPNEQFF
TGTGCCTGGTCGCGGGGCCCCAATGAGCAGTTCTTC